The rows below give T cell receptor beta chains drawn from one sample of a study of T cell responses to AZD1222 COVID-19 vaccine. Repertoires were generated with immunoSEQ multiplex PCR, while TCRdb's copy carries only in-frame clones and drops some. The sample includes approximately 100,000 clones, about 86% of them seen just once. The specimen comprised peripheral blood, sampled on day 0 of AZD1222 vaccination. The source of these receptors is an adult in good health. CDR3s include the opening cysteine and the closing phenylalanine or tryptophan. Each record gives: D gene, J gene, clone size, CDR3 length, V gene, CDR3 DNA, CDR3 protein. D genes are given only for firm matches. Size is stated for part of the rows, as once, few or many counts, or as a class when the clone is expanded.

d_call: TRBD1
j_call: TRBJ1-2
clone_size: NA
cdr3_length: 14
v_call: TRBV6-5
cdr3_nt: TGTGCCAGCAGCCATGGGACAGGGAACTATGGCTACACCTTC
cdr3_aa: CASSHGTGNYGYTF

d_call: TRBD2
j_call: TRBJ2-3
clone_size: NA
cdr3_length: 16
v_call: TRBV5-6
cdr3_nt: TGTGCCAGCAGCTTGTTTAGCGGGAGTGGGACAGATACGCAGTATTTT
cdr3_aa: CASSLFSGSGTDTQYF

d_call: NA
j_call: TRBJ1-2
clone_size: NA
cdr3_length: 12
v_call: TRBV28
cdr3_nt: TGTGCCAGCAGTTTATTAGACTATGGCTACACCTTC
cdr3_aa: CASSLLDYGYTF

d_call: NA
j_call: TRBJ1-2
clone_size: NA
cdr3_length: 11
v_call: TRBV28
cdr3_nt: TGTGCCAACTCAGATAACTATGGCTACACCTTC
cdr3_aa: CANSDNYGYTF

d_call: NA
j_call: TRBJ1-3
clone_size: NA
cdr3_length: 14
v_call: TRBV6-6
cdr3_nt: TGTGCCAGCAGTTACGGGGGGCTTGGAAACACCATATATTTT
cdr3_aa: CASSYGGLGNTIYF

d_call: NA
j_call: TRBJ1-3
clone_size: NA
cdr3_length: 14
v_call: TRBV14
cdr3_nt: TGTGCCAGCAGGCCCCGGGGGGCTGGAAACACCATATATTTT
cdr3_aa: CASRPRGAGNTIYF

d_call: NA
j_call: TRBJ2-3
clone_size: NA
cdr3_length: 14
v_call: TRBV28
cdr3_nt: TGTGCCAGCAGTTTACCCAGGGGCACAGATACGCAGTATTTT
cdr3_aa: CASSLPRGTDTQYF

d_call: NA
j_call: TRBJ1-2
clone_size: NA
cdr3_length: 15
v_call: TRBV28
cdr3_nt: TGTGCCAGCAGTATTCAGGGACGGACAGTTTATGGCTACACCTTC
cdr3_aa: CASSIQGRTVYGYTF

d_call: TRBD2
j_call: TRBJ2-7
clone_size: NA
cdr3_length: 13
v_call: TRBV30
cdr3_nt: TGTGCATATCGACTAGCGGGTCCCTACGAGCAGTACTTC
cdr3_aa: CAYRLAGPYEQYF

d_call: NA
j_call: TRBJ1-4
clone_size: NA
cdr3_length: 13
v_call: TRBV19
cdr3_nt: TGTGCCAGTAGGCCCCCGCAGGGAGTAAAACTGTTTTTT
cdr3_aa: CASRPPQGVKLFF

d_call: NA
j_call: TRBJ1-2
clone_size: NA
cdr3_length: 13
v_call: TRBV5-1
cdr3_nt: TGCGCCAGCAGCACTGACAGTAATTATGGCTACACCTTC
cdr3_aa: CASSTDSNYGYTF

d_call: TRBD1
j_call: TRBJ1-3
clone_size: NA
cdr3_length: 16
v_call: TRBV6-5
cdr3_nt: TGTGCCAGCAGTTACCGGCTAACAGGGGGCACGGACACCATATATTTT
cdr3_aa: CASSYRLTGGTDTIYF

d_call: TRBD1
j_call: TRBJ1-4
clone_size: NA
cdr3_length: 16
v_call: TRBV5-1
cdr3_nt: TGCGCCAGCAGCTTGGAGGGACAGACAACTAATGAAAAACTGTTTTTT
cdr3_aa: CASSLEGQTTNEKLFF

d_call: TRBD1
j_call: TRBJ1-1
clone_size: few
cdr3_length: 17
v_call: TRBV7-2
cdr3_nt: TGTGCCAGCAGCCCAAGTCCCGGGACAGGTTGGAACACTGAAGCTTTCTTT
cdr3_aa: CASSPSPGTGWNTEAFF

d_call: NA
j_call: TRBJ2-1
clone_size: NA
cdr3_length: 11
v_call: TRBV9
cdr3_nt: TGTGCCAGCAGCCGAGACTATGAGCAGTTCTTC
cdr3_aa: CASSRDYEQFF

d_call: NA
j_call: TRBJ1-4
clone_size: NA
cdr3_length: 15
v_call: TRBV6-6
cdr3_nt: TGTGCCAGCAGTTACTCGACCGGCCACAATGAAAAACTGTTTTTT
cdr3_aa: CASSYSTGHNEKLFF

d_call: NA
j_call: TRBJ1-1
clone_size: NA
cdr3_length: 13
v_call: TRBV19
cdr3_nt: TGTGCCAGTATTCCGCGAAAGGAGACTGAAGCTTTCTTT
cdr3_aa: CASIPRKETEAFF

d_call: NA
j_call: TRBJ1-3
clone_size: few
cdr3_length: 14
v_call: TRBV3-1/TRBV3-2
cdr3_nt: TGTGCCAGCAGCCAAGGATCTTCTGGAAACACCATATATTTT
cdr3_aa: CASSQGSSGNTIYF

d_call: NA
j_call: TRBJ1-1
clone_size: NA
cdr3_length: 16
v_call: TRBV19
cdr3_nt: TGTGCCAGTATAGGGGATAACAGGAACTTGAACACTGAAGCTTTCTTT
cdr3_aa: CASIGDNRNLNTEAFF

d_call: NA
j_call: TRBJ1-1
clone_size: NA
cdr3_length: 13
v_call: TRBV29-1
cdr3_nt: TGCAGCGTTGAACAGGGTGGTTGGACTGAAGCTTTCTTT
cdr3_aa: CSVEQGGWTEAFF

d_call: TRBD1
j_call: TRBJ2-7
clone_size: NA
cdr3_length: 13
v_call: TRBV27
cdr3_nt: TGTGCCAGCAATGACCGGGACAGGGGAGTCTGGTACTTC
cdr3_aa: CASNDRDRGVWYF

d_call: NA
j_call: TRBJ1-1
clone_size: once
cdr3_length: 13
v_call: TRBV28
cdr3_nt: TGTGCCAGCAGTCGAGCAGTGAACACTGAAGCTTTCTTT
cdr3_aa: CASSRAVNTEAFF

d_call: NA
j_call: TRBJ1-5
clone_size: NA
cdr3_length: 14
v_call: TRBV7-8
cdr3_nt: TGTGCCAGCAGTCCAGGGGTCGGCAATCAGCCCCAGCATTTT
cdr3_aa: CASSPGVGNQPQHF

d_call: NA
j_call: TRBJ2-7
clone_size: NA
cdr3_length: 14
v_call: TRBV6-1
cdr3_nt: TGTGCCAGCAGTGAAACACAAGGAAGGTACGAGCAGTACTTC
cdr3_aa: CASSETQGRYEQYF

d_call: NA
j_call: TRBJ1-5
clone_size: NA
cdr3_length: 15
v_call: TRBV19
cdr3_nt: TGTGCCAGTAGTATGCTGGCTCCAGGGAGGGAGCCCCAGCATTTT
cdr3_aa: CASSMLAPGREPQHF

d_call: NA
j_call: TRBJ2-7
clone_size: few
cdr3_length: 16
v_call: TRBV7-2
cdr3_nt: TGTGCCAGCAGCTTAGCCTTAGGGAGAGCGTCGGGCGAGCAGTACTTC
cdr3_aa: CASSLALGRASGEQYF

d_call: NA
j_call: TRBJ2-7
clone_size: NA
cdr3_length: 14
v_call: TRBV12-5
cdr3_nt: TGTGCTAGTGGTTTAGGTGGGAGGTTTGACGAGCAGTACTTC
cdr3_aa: CASGLGGRFDEQYF

d_call: TRBD1
j_call: TRBJ1-4
clone_size: NA
cdr3_length: 13
v_call: TRBV4-1
cdr3_nt: TGCGCCAGCAGCCGAACAGGGGATGAAAAACTGTTTTTT
cdr3_aa: CASSRTGDEKLFF

d_call: TRBD2
j_call: TRBJ2-3
clone_size: NA
cdr3_length: 13
v_call: TRBV28
cdr3_nt: TGTGCCACCCAGCGGGAGGGCCTAAATACGCAGTATTTT
cdr3_aa: CATQREGLNTQYF

d_call: TRBD2
j_call: TRBJ2-7
clone_size: NA
cdr3_length: 13
v_call: TRBV28
cdr3_nt: TGTGCCAGACGCCTAGCGGGAGCTGTCGAGCAGTACTTC
cdr3_aa: CARRLAGAVEQYF

d_call: NA
j_call: TRBJ2-1
clone_size: NA
cdr3_length: 13
v_call: TRBV2
cdr3_nt: TGTGCCAGCAGTGAAGGGAGGTACAATGAGCAGTTCTTC
cdr3_aa: CASSEGRYNEQFF

d_call: NA
j_call: TRBJ1-4
clone_size: NA
cdr3_length: 13
v_call: TRBV30
cdr3_nt: TGTGCCTGGAGTGCTAACAGTAATGAAAAACTGTTTTTT
cdr3_aa: CAWSANSNEKLFF

d_call: TRBD1
j_call: TRBJ1-1
clone_size: NA
cdr3_length: 14
v_call: TRBV28
cdr3_nt: TGTGCCAGCAGTTACGGCAGGGGGCGTACTGAAGCTTTCTTT
cdr3_aa: CASSYGRGRTEAFF

d_call: NA
j_call: TRBJ2-3
clone_size: few
cdr3_length: 11
v_call: TRBV30
cdr3_nt: TGTGCCTGGAGTGTGCAAGATACGCAGTATTTT
cdr3_aa: CAWSVQDTQYF

d_call: NA
j_call: TRBJ2-5
clone_size: NA
cdr3_length: 14
v_call: TRBV5-1
cdr3_nt: TGCGCCAGCTCAGATTTGGGGGGCCTAGAGACCCAGTACTTC
cdr3_aa: CASSDLGGLETQYF

d_call: NA
j_call: TRBJ1-1
clone_size: NA
cdr3_length: 13
v_call: TRBV12-3/TRBV12-4
cdr3_nt: TGTGCCAGCAGTTTCCGGACCGACACTGAAGCTTTCTTT
cdr3_aa: CASSFRTDTEAFF

d_call: NA
j_call: TRBJ1-1
clone_size: NA
cdr3_length: 17
v_call: TRBV5-1
cdr3_nt: TGCGCCAGCAGCCCGCACGAGGGGGAGACAGGAAGGATGAAAGCTTTCTTT
cdr3_aa: CASSPHEGETGRMKAFF

d_call: NA
j_call: TRBJ1-4
clone_size: NA
cdr3_length: 15
v_call: TRBV25-1
cdr3_nt: TGTGCCAGCAGTGCCCAGGGGTTGCCTAATGAAAAACTGTTTTTT
cdr3_aa: CASSAQGLPNEKLFF

d_call: TRBD1
j_call: TRBJ2-1
clone_size: NA
cdr3_length: 15
v_call: TRBV27
cdr3_nt: TGTGCCAGCAGTCCAGGGACAGGGCGCTACAATGAGCAGTTCTTC
cdr3_aa: CASSPGTGRYNEQFF

d_call: NA
j_call: TRBJ2-1
clone_size: NA
cdr3_length: 14
v_call: TRBV5-6
cdr3_nt: TGTGCCAGCAGCTTGAGCATGTCCTACAATGAGCAGTTCTTC
cdr3_aa: CASSLSMSYNEQFF

d_call: NA
j_call: TRBJ2-5
clone_size: once
cdr3_length: 13
v_call: TRBV5-1
cdr3_nt: TGCGCCAGCAGCGAGGACACTGGGGAGACCCAGTACTTC
cdr3_aa: CASSEDTGETQYF

d_call: TRBD1
j_call: TRBJ1-2
clone_size: NA
cdr3_length: 13
v_call: TRBV29-1
cdr3_nt: TGCAGCGTTGCTGGGACAGGGTTGGCTGGCTACACCTTC
cdr3_aa: CSVAGTGLAGYTF